This entry lists 28 T cell receptor beta chains sequenced from one sample in a study of breast tumors, draining lymph nodes, adjacent tissues. Breast cancer patients provided tissue from their axillary draining lymph nodes. TCRdb re-called the multiplex PCR reads through MiXCR, storing one row per CDR3 protein. Among under 250,000 distinct CDR3 sequences listed, roughly 30% were seen once. The sample consisted of axillary lymph node tissue. Receptors originate from a female donor with breast cancer. Some clones in this sample may be carry-over from other donors' samples.

With regard to this clonotype: A read error is possible here, since a much larger clone lies one base away. The chain has TRBV6-6 and TRBJ2-5; D call uncertain. Trimming took off 8 bases at V and 7 bases at J, with 14 bases between the two ends. CDR3 size: 12 residues. CDR1 MNHNY and CDR2 SVGAGI come from the germline V gene (reference sequence). The CDR3 spells CASGHADGTQYF. In DNA form, the CDR3 reads TGTGCCAGCGGTCACGCGGATGGGACCCAGTACTTC.

The rearrangement joins TRBV29-1 to TRBJ2-2, with TRBD2 matching 10 bases. Germline V lookup: CDR1 SQVTM, CDR2 ANQGSEA. CDR3 size: 17 residues. After removal of 4 bases from V and 6 bases from J, the junction contained 14 bases not matched to a gene. The CDR3: CSVGDSSGRWGAGELFF. The CDR3 DNA sequence: TGCAGCGTTGGCGATTCTAGCGGGAGATGGGGAGCCGGGGAGCTGTTTTTT.

Ten or more counts support this clonotype. The J gene is TRBJ2-5, the V gene TRBV12-3 or TRBV12-4; the D gene could be TRBD1 or TRBD2 (6 bases each). The CDR3 runs 15 residues. V was clipped by 0 bases and J by 1 base, with 9 bases between them. The CDR3 protein is CASSLAGGIQETQYF. Here the CDR3 DNA reads TGTGCCAGCAGTTTAGCGGGGGGCATCCAAGAGACCCAGTACTTC.

About this clonotype: The conserved phenylalanine or tryptophan normally closing the CDR3 is absent here, so this likely arose from a read error. No DNA is shown, since the ends of the CDR3 on it are uncertain; the CDR3 is the one TCRdb lists. The chain uses TRBV27 and TRBJ1-3. A total of 13 residues make up the CDR3, ends included. Per the germline V gene, CDR1 is MNHEY and CDR2 is SMNVEV (reference sequence). CDR3 protein: CASRALNRDTVYL.

This clonotype was recorded at least ten times. The gene calls are TRBV19 and TRBJ2-7; tentative D call: TRBD2 (6 bases). The V gene lost 1 base and the J gene lost 6 bases, with 10 bases spanning the gap. This CDR3 is 13 amino acids long. Germline values: CDR1 LNHDA, CDR2 SQIVND (reference sequence). CDR3 residues: CASSIGGGVEQYF. The CDR3 DNA follows: TGTGCCAGTAGTATAGGTGGAGGGGTCGAGCAGTACTTC.

The sample holds a few counts of this clonotype. The chain recombines TRBV18 with TRBJ1-1; TRBD1 matches 7 bases. J gave up 2 bases and V 4 bases, and 7 bases lay outside the gene matches. Germline CDR1 reads KGHSH; CDR2 reads LQKENI. This CDR3 has 15 residues. The CDR3 here is CASSRAGGTNTEAFF. For the CDR3, the DNA is TGTGCCAGCTCACGGGCAGGGGGGACTAACACTGAAGCTTTCTTT.

The rearrangement uses TRBV24-1 and TRBJ2-5; D ambiguous. Germline CDR1 reads KGHDR; CDR2 reads SFDVKD. The CDR3 consists of 13 residues. The V end was cut by 5 bases, the J end by 12 bases, with 18 bases between. CDR3 DNA sequence: TGTGCCACCAGTGGCCCCTTCTCGACGGCTGAGTACTTC. This translates into CATSGPFSTAEYF.

In the case of this clonotype: Because the CDR3 is missing its conserved closing phenylalanine or tryptophan, this is likely a read error. This chain joins TRBV9 and TRBJ1-1; 10 nucleotides agree with TRBD1. Per germline, CDR1 SGDLS and CDR2 YYNGEE. Losses at the gene ends were 0 bases for V and 7 bases for J; bases not matched to a gene: 9. This CDR3 is 16 amino acids long. CDR3 bases: TGTGCCAGCAGCGTAGACCGGACAGGGGGGTATGGTGAAGCTTTCTCT. Translated, it gives CASSVDRTGGYGEAFS.

This sequence joins TRBV10-3 and TRBJ1-1; TRBD1 matches at 9 bases. The length of the CDR3 is 14 residues. V trimming: 6 bases; J trimming: 6 bases; junction bases outside the gene matches: 8. Per germline, CDR1 ENHRY and CDR2 SYGVKD. The CDR3 is CAIRSDRGKSEAFF. The DNA for the CDR3 is TGTGCCATCAGATCGGACAGGGGAAAGTCTGAAGCTTTCTTT.

This clonotype has at least ten counts. The chain recombines TRBV7-8 with TRBJ2-3; 8 positions match TRBD2. CDR1 and CDR2 from the germline V gene are SGHVS and FQNEAQ. The CDR3 has 15 amino acids. Unmatched junction bases numbered 6, after V lost 3 bases and J lost 4 bases. CDR3 nucleotides: TGTGCCAGCAGCTTCGATAGCGGGATAGCAGATACGCAGTATTTT. This encodes CASSFDSGIADTQYF.

In this sample, this clonotype turned up many times. The chain recombines TRBV4-1 with TRBJ2-1; tentatively, D is TRBD2 (5 bases). Trimming pared 4 bases from V and 7 bases from J, leaving 20 bases between. This CDR3 has 16 amino acids. Germline V gives CDR1 MGHRA, CDR2 YSYEKL. The CDR3 is CASSLISPLARNEQFF. Written as DNA, the CDR3 is TGCGCCAGCAGCCTGATTTCCCCGCTAGCTAGGAATGAGCAGTTCTTC.

Many counts were recorded for this clonotype. The rearrangement uses TRBV7-9 and TRBJ2-5, with D tentatively TRBD2 (5 bases). Trimming took off 5 bases at V and 7 bases at J, with 11 bases between the two ends. The germline gives CDR1 SEHNR, CDR2 FQNEAQ (reference sequence). The CDR3 spans 12 residues. In nucleotides, the CDR3 is TGTGCCAGCAGCATCCATGGAGGGACCCAGTACTTC. Protein sequence: CASSIHGGTQYF.

As regards this clonotype: A much larger clone is a single base away; this may be a read error. This chain uses TRBV20-1 with TRBJ2-1; 11 bases align to TRBD2. V dropped 5 bases and J dropped 9; count of bases not matched to a gene: 9. The CDR3 is 14 residues long. In germline, CDR1 is DFQATT, CDR2 SNEGSKA (reference sequence). CDR3 protein: CSAPGTSGNTEQFF. The CDR3 bases are TGCAGTGCTCCAGGGACTAGCGGAAACACTGAGCAGTTCTTC.

This clonotype appeared many times. The chain is built from TRBV19 and TRBJ1-4, with D unresolved. The CDR3 sequence is 12 residues long. V lost 6 bases and J lost 4, with 6 bases in between. Germline V gene lookup returns CDR1 LNHDA and CDR2 SQIVND (reference sequence). CDR3 residues: CASRLDNEKLFF. CDR3 nucleotide sequence: TGTGCCAGTAGGTTAGATAATGAAAAACTGTTTTTT. The full variable domain, its missing parts supplied by reference TRBV19 and TRBJ1-4, is DGGITQSPKYLFRKEGQNVTLSCEQNLNHDAMYWYRQDPGQGLRLIYYSQIVNDFQKGDIAEGYSVSREKKESFPLTVTSAQKNPTAFYLCASRLDNEKLFFGSGTQLSVL.

In its sample, this clonotype was seen a few times. A much larger clone lies one base from this, so it may be a read error. The chain joins TRBV20-1 to TRBJ2-5; 8 bases are shared with TRBD2. The junction had 10 bases not matched to a gene; V was cut back by 3 bases and J by 7 bases. Germline V gene lookup returns CDR1 DFQATT and CDR2 SNEGSKA (reference sequence). The CDR3 runs 14 residues. This chain's CDR3 is CSASNGRGKATQYF. CDR3 sequence (DNA): TGCAGTGCTAGCAACGGGAGGGGGAAAGCGACCCAGTACTTC.

Ten or more counts support this clonotype. V usage is TRBV20-1 and J usage is TRBJ1-5; no definite D call. Looked up from germline, CDR1 is DFQATT and CDR2 is SNEGSKA (reference sequence). The length of the CDR3 is 13 residues. With 3 bases removed from V and 0 bases from J, the gap between germline ends came to 6 bases. CDR3 in amino acids: CSASGDSNQPQHF. DNA of the CDR3: TGCAGTGCTAGTGGTGATAGCAATCAGCCCCAGCATTTT.

The chain combines TRBV25-1 with TRBJ2-1, with 9 positions matching TRBD2. CDR3 size: 19 residues. The germline gives CDR1 MGHDK, CDR2 SYGVNS. Trimming took 0 bases from V and 0 from J; bases not matched to a gene: 9. The CDR3 region has the DNA TGTGCCAGCAGTGAATATGTTCCGGGACTAGCTAGCTCCTACAATGAGCAGTTCTTC. Its protein product is CASSEYVPGLASSYNEQFF.

The chain combines TRBV7-2 with TRBJ1-1, with D possibly TRBD1 on 6 matching bases. The CDR3 sequence is 12 residues long. Germline lookup yields CDR1 SGHTA and CDR2 FQGNSA. Trimming stripped 6 bases from V and 8 bases from J, with 13 bases between. CDR3 sequence (DNA): TGTGCCAGCAGGTTTACTCAGGGGGAAGCTTTCTTT. This translates into CASRFTQGEAFF.

The rearrangement joins TRBV5-6 to TRBJ2-1; tentatively, D is TRBD2 (6 bases). The CDR3 extends over 19 amino acids. Germline CDR1 and CDR2: SGHDT and YYEEEE. V lost 4 bases, J lost 5 bases, and 28 bases lay in between. The CDR3 protein is CASSRRDSRDVRQDNEQFF. The CDR3 DNA reads as TGTGCCAGCAGCCGACGGGACTCGCGGGATGTCAGGCAGGACAATGAGCAGTTCTTC.

This clonotype was recorded many times. V usage is TRBV20-1 and J usage is TRBJ2-7, with 9 bases aligning to TRBD2. CDR1 and CDR2 from the germline V gene are DFQATT and SNEGSKA (reference sequence). CDR3 length: 15 residues. After removal of 5 bases from V and 1 base from J, the junction contained 9 bases not matched to a gene. The CDR3 protein is CSAASTSGYSYEQYF. DNA of the CDR3: TGCAGTGCTGCCTCGACTAGCGGATATTCCTACGAGCAGTACTTC.

This clonotype was recorded many times. The chain links TRBV2 to TRBJ2-5; D not resolved. This CDR3 region has 13 residues. In germline, CDR1 is SNHLY, CDR2 FYNNEI. The V end lost 7 bases, the J end lost 1 base, and 10 bases lay between the germline ends. As DNA, the CDR3 is TGTGCCAGCAAAGGACGGGTCCAAGAGACCCAGTACTTC. It is translated as CASKGRVQETQYF.

The genes are TRBV2 and TRBJ2-1, with TRBD2 matching over 7 bases. The CDR3 contains 14 residues. Looked up from germline, CDR1 is SNHLY and CDR2 is FYNNEI. Trimming removed 3 bases from V and 10 bases from J; junction bases left unmatched: 9. The CDR3 DNA reads TGTGCCAGCAGTGAGGGGGGGGTGGCGCGAGAGCAGTTCTTC. Protein sequence: CASSEGGVAREQFF.

This clonotype was seen ten or more times. V gene TRBV5-6 combines with J gene TRBJ2-2; 8 bases agree with TRBD2. The CDR3 runs to 16 residues. V was pared by 0 bases and J by 6 bases, with 7 bases of the junction left unmatched. Looked up from germline, CDR1 is SGHDT and CDR2 is YYEEEE. In nucleotides, the CDR3 is TGTGCCAGCAGCTTGGGGGTAGCGGGATACCCCGGGGAGCTGTTTTTT. Encoded protein: CASSLGVAGYPGELFF.

This clonotype was seen a handful of times. V gene TRBV2 combines with J gene TRBJ1-1; 8 positions match TRBD1. Germline V CDR1 and CDR2: SNHLY, FYNNEI. CDR3 length: 13 amino acids. V was pared by 6 bases and J by 4 bases, with 4 bases of the junction left unmatched. Here the CDR3 DNA reads TGTGCCAGCAGGGGCCAGGGGGCCACTGAAGCTTTCTTT. Its translation: CASRGQGATEAFF.

The chain has TRBV6-2 or TRBV6-3 and TRBJ2-7; D might be TRBD1 or TRBD2, each matching 5 bases. The CDR3 spans 16 residues. V was clipped by 5 bases and J by 2 bases, with 19 bases between them. Germline V gene data show CDR1 as MNHEY and CDR2 as SVGEGT. In DNA form, the CDR3 reads TGTGCCAGCAGTGACCCTTCCGGGACGGCTACCTACGAGCAGTACTTC. Encoded protein: CASSDPSGTATYEQYF.

Comments on this clonotype: Being one base from a much bigger clone, this may be a read error. This rearrangement joins TRBV20-1 to TRBJ1-2; perhaps TRBD1 as D (6 bases). The germline V gene has CDR1 DFQATT and CDR2 SNEGSKA (reference sequence). The CDR3 covers 12 residues. The CDR3 is CSATGANYGHTF. The CDR3 DNA follows: TGCAGTGCGACAGGAGCTAACTATGGCCACACCTTC.

This clonotype was observed at least ten times. This sequence joins TRBV2 and TRBJ2-5, with D uncertain. The V and J ends lost 7 bases and 4 bases respectively, with 7 bases between them. Germline V gene data show CDR1 as SNHLY and CDR2 as FYNNEI. The CDR3 consists of 11 residues. As DNA, the CDR3 is TGTGCCAGCACCCCGGGAGAGACCCAGTACTTC. Translating gives CASTPGETQYF.

The table lists this clonotype with many counts. The chain couples TRBV20-1 to TRBJ2-7, with a tentative D call TRBD2 (6 bases). V dropped 4 bases and J dropped 4 bases, with 20 bases sitting between them. The CDR3 runs 15 residues. Germline values: CDR1 DFQATT, CDR2 SNEGSKA (reference sequence). The CDR3 nucleotides read TGCAGTGCTACCCACCGCTCTGGAGGGCGGTACGAGCAGTACTTC. It codes for CSATHRSGGRYEQYF.